This T cell receptor beta chain is drawn from a study of blood T cell repertoires in COVID-19. The protocol was immunoSEQ multiplex PCR, while the TCRdb copy is restricted to in-frame clones and leaves out a portion. The sample contains approximately 160,000 clones, 85% to 90% of which appear only once. Sequenced input: peripheral blood. The receptor's source is a man aged 60 to 75 with COVID-19, enrolled during active disease.

The CDR3, as DNA: TGTGCCAGCAGGGACAGGGGGACGAACACTGAAGCTTTCTTT. Translation: CASRDRGTNTEAFF. V and J are TRBV6-6 and TRBJ1-1, with 10 bases identical to TRBD1. Germline V gene sequence: CDR1 MNHNY, CDR2 SVGAGI (reference sequence). With 6 bases clipped from V and 1 base from J, the junction kept 2 bases outside the gene matches. The CDR3 spans 14 residues.